The present T cell receptor beta chain was sequenced within a study of PD-L1 blockade in urothelial cancer. Study as a whole: After treatment start, blood was analyzed at 3 weeks (second dose) and at 6 weeks. Median T cell yield from blood was 120,000 to 150,000.

This CDR3 has 11 amino acids. Germline CDR1 and CDR2: DFQATT and SNEGSKA (reference sequence). Trimming took off 5 bases at V and 5 bases at J, with 8 bases between the two ends. Sequencing was performed with immunoSEQ multiplex PCR; in TCRdb, only in-frame clones are kept and a portion is missing. Altogether approximately 30,000 clones are present, approximately 90% being singletons, with the ten largest covering 8%. Documented time point: peripheral blood 6 weeks after treatment start. The receptor comes from a man at least 80 years old with urothelial cancer. The sequencing used PBMCs, collected around atezolizumab (anti-PD-L1) treatment. The gene calls are TRBV20-1 and TRBJ2-3; weak D call: TRBD1 (5 bases). The CDR3 reads CSAPQGDTQYF. CDR3 in DNA: TGCAGTGCTCCCCAGGGAGATACGCAGTATTTT.